The entry below describes one TCR beta chain. These data are taken from a study of blood T cell repertoires in COVID-19. Study-level background: Sites in the United States, Italy and Spain provided acute and convalescent COVID-19 samples. Nucleic acid was either cDNA or gDNA, and it came from T cells, B-cell-depleted T cells, or PBMCs.

Original methodology: Amplification from reference gene primers served as the basis for estimated nucleated cell counts. TCRdb's copy holds only in-frame clones and misses some; the assay was immunoSEQ multiplex PCR. V, J and clone size are those of that table, while D and trimming were read from the DNA. The data show over 110,000 clones, around three quarters seen once. Sequencing was performed on peripheral blood. The sequence was obtained from a man older than 75 with acute or convalescent COVID-19.

The CDR3 region is CSVEGHLMNTEAFF. CDR3 DNA: TGCAGCGTTGAGGGGCACCTCATGAACACTGAAGCTTTCTTT. The chain recombines TRBV29-1 with TRBJ1-1; perhaps TRBD1 as D (5 bases). The CDR3 consists of 14 residues. Looked up from germline, CDR1 is SQVTM and CDR2 is ANQGSEA. Trimming stripped 3 bases from V and 0 bases from J, with 11 bases between.